This TCR beta chain comes out of a study of blood T cell repertoires in COVID-19. The assay was immunoSEQ multiplex PCR, and TCRdb's table has in-frame clones only and misses some. The sample records some 110,000 clones, approximately 90% being singletons. This CDR3 is built from 14 residues. The germline V gene encodes CDR1 MDHEN and CDR2 SYDVKM. Between the trimmed V and J ends, which lost 3 bases and 5 bases, there was a span of 13 bases. This chain uses TRBV28 with TRBJ1-1; tentative D call: TRBD1 (5 bases). The TCR sequence derives from a human donor in a cohort sampled during active COVID-19. Sequencing was performed on peripheral blood. CDR3 region: CASSFPRDGTEAFF. The DNA for the CDR3 is TGTGCCAGCAGTTTTCCCAGGGATGGGACTGAAGCTTTCTTT.